This passage covers 5 T cell receptor beta chains from one sample sequenced in a study of spatial heterogeneity in lung cancer. Using its own MiXCR run on the 5' RACE reads, TCRdb lists one record per CDR3 protein. The sample has approximately 15,000 distinct CDR3 sequences; about 3.6% are singletons. The sample's time point: sample taken at primary tumor resection. This sample comprised normal lung tissue next to the tumor, obtained at surgery. The receptors originated from a male donor with early-stage non-small cell lung cancer.

This clonotype was detected many times. The size of this beta chain means little, since it is a stray read in a library made for alpha chains. The chain is built from TRBV5-5 and TRBJ2-3; D remains ambiguous. From germline, CDR1 is SGHKS and CDR2 YYEKEE (reference sequence). This CDR3 comprises 15 residues. Trimming pared 0 bases from V and 7 bases from J, leaving 15 bases between. In DNA, the CDR3 is TGTGCCAGCAGCTTGGCCGGTCTGCCATTGAATACGCAGTATTTT. Its translation is CASSLAGLPLNTQYF.

This clonotype was seen ten or more times. The library was built for alpha chains, so this beta chain is an off-target read and its size means little. CDR3 sequence (DNA): TGTGCCAGCAGCCCTCTGGGGTTTTCAAGCTCCTACGAGCAGTACTTC. Translated, it gives CASSPLGFSSSYEQYF. The rearrangement joins TRBV14 to TRBJ2-7; D unclear. The germline V gene encodes CDR1 SGHDN and CDR2 FVKESK. The CDR3 consists of 16 residues. Trimming shortened V by 4 bases and J by 0 bases, and 16 bases separated the two germline ends.

This clonotype was found many times. The library was designed around alpha chains, so this beta chain is a stray read whose abundance carries little weight. V usage is TRBV7-6 and J usage is TRBJ2-3; TRBD2 aligns across 9 bases. Germline values: CDR1 SGHVS, CDR2 FNYEAQ. The CDR3 has 14 amino acids. The junction had 6 bases not matched to a gene; V was cut back by 5 bases and J by 6 bases. The CDR3 region has the DNA TGTGCCAGCAGCCTATCGACTAGCGGTGATACGCAGTATTTT. This codes for CASSLSTSGDTQYF.

This clonotype has at least ten counts. The size of this beta chain means little, since it is a stray read in a library made for alpha chains. The chain carries TRBV6-5 and TRBJ1-1, with a weak D call TRBD1 (6 bases). V gave up 7 bases and J gave up 1 base, with 31 bases separating them. Germline values: CDR1 MNHEY, CDR2 SVGAGI. This CDR3 is built from 20 residues. CDR3 sequence reads: CASTTRWKGGGSVRNTEAFF. The DNA of the CDR3 is TGTGCCAGCACCACGAGATGGAAGGGGGGAGGTTCGGTTCGGAACACTGAAGCTTTCTTT.

This clonotype was seen at least ten times. Little can be read into the size of this beta chain, an off-target read in a library designed for alpha chains. The chain joins TRBV6-1 to TRBJ1-2, with D possibly matching TRBD1 (5 bases). The ends were cut back, 7 bases at V and 7 bases at J, with 16 bases in the middle. Germline V gene lookup returns CDR1 MNHNS and CDR2 SASEGT. This CDR3 spans 13 amino acids. CDR3 amino acids: CASMSPAGSGYTF. The DNA for the CDR3 is TGTGCCAGCATGTCTCCGGCAGGGAGTGGCTACACCTTC.